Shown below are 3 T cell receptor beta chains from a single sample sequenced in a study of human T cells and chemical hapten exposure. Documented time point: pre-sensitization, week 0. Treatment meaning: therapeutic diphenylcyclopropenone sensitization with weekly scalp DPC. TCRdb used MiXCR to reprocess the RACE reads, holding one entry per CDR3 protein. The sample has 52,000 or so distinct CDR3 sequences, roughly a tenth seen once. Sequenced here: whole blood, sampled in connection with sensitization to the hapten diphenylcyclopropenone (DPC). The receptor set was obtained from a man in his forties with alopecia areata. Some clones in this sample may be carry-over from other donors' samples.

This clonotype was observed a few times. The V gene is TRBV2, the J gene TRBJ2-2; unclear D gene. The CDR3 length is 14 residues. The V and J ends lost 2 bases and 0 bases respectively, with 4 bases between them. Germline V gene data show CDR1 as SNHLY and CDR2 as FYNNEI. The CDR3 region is CASSEFPNTGELFF. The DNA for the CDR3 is TGTGCCAGCAGTGAATTTCCGAACACCGGGGAGCTGTTTTTT.

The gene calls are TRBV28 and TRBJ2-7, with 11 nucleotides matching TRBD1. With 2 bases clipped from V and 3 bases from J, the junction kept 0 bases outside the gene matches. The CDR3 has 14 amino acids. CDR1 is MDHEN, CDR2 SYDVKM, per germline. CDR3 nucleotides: TGTGCCAGCAGTTTAGGGACAGGGGGCTACGAGCAGTACTTC. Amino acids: CASSLGTGGYEQYF.

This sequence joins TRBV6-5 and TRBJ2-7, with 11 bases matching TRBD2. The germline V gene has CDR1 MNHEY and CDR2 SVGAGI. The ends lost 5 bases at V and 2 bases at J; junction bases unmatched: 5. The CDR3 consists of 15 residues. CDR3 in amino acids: CASSKLAGETYEQYF. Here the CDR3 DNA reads TGTGCCAGCAGTAAACTAGCGGGAGAAACCTACGAGCAGTACTTC.